This is a list of T cell receptor beta chains from one sample in a study of T cells expressing NK-cell markers. TCRdb re-called the 5' RACE reads, yielding one record per CDR3 amino acid sequence without DNA. The sample table sets out 400,000 or so distinct CDR3 sequences. Material: blood T cells: a sorted CD56 or NKG2C T cell subset, CD4+ or CD8+ T cells, or bulk PBMC T cells (not recorded which). The receptors shown here come from a woman between 50 and 59 years old in good health. Each CDR3 is given with its conserved first and last residue.

TRBV4-1,TRBJ2-1,CASSQDRSSYNEQFF
TRBV10-3,TRBJ1-1,CAISERSDMNTEAFF
TRBV5-1,TRBJ2-3,CASSFFSFGTHPADTQYF
TRBV12-3/TRBV12-4,TRBJ1-2,CASSLGTVEYGYTF
TRBV4-1,TRBJ2-5,CASSQDASGSAETQYF
TRBV24-1,TRBJ2-3,CATSSGSGTDTQYF
TRBV7-9,TRBJ1-6,CASSHHSPLHF
TRBV24-1,TRBJ2-2,CATSDELAAPGDTGELFF
TRBV5-1,TRBJ2-5,CASSLYQREGRETQYF
TRBV7-9,TRBJ1-1,CASSIGQASEAFF
TRBV6-5,TRBJ2-2,CASSPGLLTGELFF
TRBV24-1,TRBJ2-1,CATSDLDSRTRGEQFF
TRBV27,TRBJ2-1,CASSVLRGEQFF